Shown below are 25 T cell receptor beta chains from a single sample sequenced in a study of T cells expressing NK-cell markers. For each CDR3 protein, TCRdb gives one entry from its re-call of the 5' RACE reads, without DNA. This listing includes 150,000 to 180,000 distinct CDR3 sequences. The sequenced material came from blood T cells: a sorted CD56 or NKG2C T cell subset, CD4+ or CD8+ T cells, or bulk PBMC T cells (not recorded which). These receptor sequences come from a woman aged 45 to 65 in good health.

The chain combines TRBV14 with TRBJ2-1; as DNA is missing, the TRBD2 call by TCRdb cannot be tested. Germline V gene lookup returns CDR1 SGHDN and CDR2 FVKESK. There are 15 residues in the CDR3. CDR3 sequence: CASSLLAGGSYEQFF. Together with reference TRBV14 and TRBJ2-1, the CDR3 gives the full variable domain: EAGVTQFPSHSVIEKGQTVTLRCDPISGHDNLYWYRRVMGKEIKFLLHFVKESKQDESGMPNNRFLAERTGGTYSTLKVQPAELEDSGVYFCASSLLAGGSYEQFFGPGTRLTVL.

The chain couples TRBV4-1 to TRBJ2-6; absent DNA, TCRdb's TRBD2 call cannot be checked. This CDR3 has 18 residues. Germline V gene lookup returns CDR1 MGHRA and CDR2 YSYEKL. CDR3 protein: CASSQVPAGESGANVLTF.

The chain employs TRBV11-2 and TRBJ2-1; TCRdb's D call of TRBD2 is untestable without DNA. The CDR3 runs 19 residues. CDR1 and CDR2 (germline): SGHAT, FQNNGV. This chain's CDR3 is CASSLVGLAGGPGYNEQFF.

This sequence joins TRBV10-3 and TRBJ1-4. The germline V gene encodes CDR1 ENHRY and CDR2 SYGVKD. The CDR3 runs to 13 residues. The CDR3 here is CAIRDFSDEKLFF.

The V and J genes are TRBV18 and TRBJ2-1; no DNA is available, so the TRBD1 call from TCRdb remains unchecked. CDR1 is KGHSH, CDR2 LQKENI, per germline. CDR3 length equals 15 residues. CDR3 residues: CASSPPFQGVNEQFF. Together with reference TRBV18 and TRBJ2-1, the CDR3 gives the full variable domain: NAGVMQNPRHLVRRRGQEARLRCSPMKGHSHVYWYRQLPEEGLKFMVYLQKENIIDESGMPKERFSAEFPKEGPSILRIQQVVRGDSAAYFCASSPPFQGVNEQFFGPGTRLTVL.

The chain joins TRBV7-8 to TRBJ2-3. CDR1 and CDR2 (germline): SGHVS, FQNEAQ. The CDR3 runs 12 residues. CDR3 loop: CASSSGFDTQYF.

The CDR3 sequence is CASSLGPLGTDQETQYF. The J gene is TRBJ2-5, the V gene TRBV5-1; the TRBD1 assignment by TCRdb is unverifiable without DNA. Per the germline V gene, CDR1 is SGHRS and CDR2 is YFSETQ. This CDR3 is built from 17 residues.

This sequence joins TRBV20-1 and TRBJ1-1. Germline V gene lookup returns CDR1 DFQATT and CDR2 SNEGSKA (reference sequence). The CDR3 is 12 amino acids. This CDR3 is CSARDREREAFF.

J is TRBJ1-1 and V is TRBV6-2 or TRBV6-3; the TCRdb D gene call, TRBD1, has no DNA to confirm it. The CDR3 length is 16 residues. The germline CDR1 and CDR2 sequences are MNHEY and SVGEGT. The CDR3 spells CASSYPKTGANTEAFF.

This chain joins TRBV4-1 and TRBJ2-7; TCRdb calls TRBD2, which cannot be checked without DNA. The CDR3 runs to 15 residues. Germline V gene lookup returns CDR1 MGHRA and CDR2 YSYEKL. CDR3: CASSQEAQSTYEQYF.

CDR3 sequence: CASIRRGGRRDNEQFF. The chain links TRBV6-1 to TRBJ2-1; TCRdb names TRBD1, which stays unverified in the absence of DNA. Per the germline V gene, CDR1 is MNHNS and CDR2 is SASEGT. This CDR3 is built from 16 residues.

J is TRBJ2-1 and V is TRBV29-1; TCRdb outputs TRBD2, but without DNA this stays unchecked. There are 13 residues in the CDR3. Looked up from germline, CDR1 is SQVTM and CDR2 is ANQGSEA. This chain's CDR3 is CSVEPSGSDEQFF.

The chain has TRBV11-2 and TRBJ1-3. The germline CDR1 and CDR2 sequences are SGHAT and FQNNGV. The CDR3 runs 13 residues. The CDR3 loop is CASRRSSGNTIYF.

V usage is TRBV7-9 and J usage is TRBJ2-5; with no DNA, the TCRdb D assignment of TRBD1 cannot be verified. CDR3 length: 15 amino acids. Germline values: CDR1 SEHNR, CDR2 FQNEAQ (reference sequence). CDR3 region: CASSLGWDGQETQYF.

The chain joins TRBV5-1 to TRBJ2-2; TCRdb's assignment of TRBD1 cannot be checked, as there is no DNA. This CDR3 comprises 12 residues. The germline CDR1 and CDR2 sequences are SGHRS and YFSETQ. CDR3 loop: CATLMNTGELFF.

The chain joins TRBV5-1 to TRBJ1-1. Germline CDR1 SGHRS, CDR2 YFSETQ. The CDR3 spans 14 residues. The CDR3 reads CASSLGTLSTEAFF.

CDR3: CASSPRGGLGSGELFF. This chain links TRBV11-3 with TRBJ2-2; there is no DNA to check the TCRdb D call of TRBD1. Germline assignment: CDR1 SGHNT and CDR2 YENEEA. The CDR3 has 16 residues.

CDR3 region: CSAHSGGSTEAFF. The chain employs TRBV29-1 and TRBJ1-1; TCRdb's D call, TRBD1, is unchecked because there is no DNA. Germline assignment: CDR1 SQVTM and CDR2 ANQGSEA. CDR3 length: 13 residues. The full variable domain, completed using reference TRBV29-1 and TRBJ1-1, is SAVISQKPSRDICQRGTSLTIQCQVDSQVTMMFWYRQQPGQSLTLIATANQGSEATYESGFVIDKFPISRPNLTFSTLTVSNMSPEDSSIYLCSAHSGGSTEAFFGQGTRLTVV.

This chain uses TRBV29-1 with TRBJ1-2; lacking DNA, the TRBD1 call made by TCRdb goes unchecked. CDR3 length: 11 residues. Germline V gene sequence: CDR1 SQVTM, CDR2 ANQGSEA. The CDR3 protein is CSVGDSPGYTF.

This chain links TRBV20-1 with TRBJ2-3; lacking DNA, the TRBD2 call made by TCRdb goes unchecked. The CDR3 is 14 residues long. The germline V gene encodes CDR1 DFQATT and CDR2 SNEGSKA (reference sequence). The chain's CDR3 is CSVSREGGGDTQYF.

The chain joins TRBV11-2 to TRBJ2-5; without DNA, the TCRdb call of TRBD1 cannot be checked. In germline, CDR1 is SGHAT, CDR2 FQNNGV. This CDR3 comprises 16 residues. This chain's CDR3 is CASSLDSTGGGETQYF.

The J gene is TRBJ2-1, the V gene TRBV20-1; there is no DNA to check the TCRdb D call of TRBD1. This CDR3 contains 12 residues. The V gene's germline CDR1 is DFQATT and CDR2 SNEGSKA (reference sequence). This CDR3 is CSARGGDTEQFF.

This chain links TRBV12-3 or TRBV12-4 with TRBJ1-5; the D call from TCRdb, TRBD1, cannot be confirmed without DNA. The CDR3 covers 15 residues. CDR3 loop: CASSYRGQLDQPQHF.

This CDR3 reads CASSQWGQTNEKLFF. The chain combines TRBV3-1 with TRBJ1-4; TCRdb picks TRBD1, but there is no DNA to check that call. Germline loops: CDR1 LGHDT, CDR2 YNNKEL (reference sequence). The CDR3 has 15 residues.

The V call is TRBV15, the J call TRBJ1-1. This CDR3 has 16 residues. Germline V gene data show CDR1 as LNHNV and CDR2 as YYDKDF (reference sequence). The CDR3 is CATSRPTSEMNTEAFF.